The 26 T cell receptor beta chains listed next were all sequenced from one sample in a study of T-cell reconstitution after alpha-beta-depleted transplantation in children. Unique molecular identifiers were incorporated during preparation of the TCRbeta library. TCRdb redid the calling of the PCR reads with MiXCR, one entry per CDR3 protein. The data hold more than 300,000 distinct CDR3 sequences, with roughly 16% observed a single time. The specimen was PBMCs, mostly from graft donor cells, collected 360 days after TCRalphabeta/CD19-depleted stem cell transplant. Source of these receptors: a male patient aged 2 to 9 who had a stem cell transplant for acute lymphoblastic leukemia, so the T cells may come from the graft donor.

This clonotype appeared a few times. The gene calls are TRBV12-3 or TRBV12-4 and TRBJ1-1; perhaps TRBD1 as D (5 bases). The germline V and J ends were trimmed by 3 bases and 8 bases, with 13 bases remaining between them. The CDR3 length is 13 residues. CDR3 sequence (DNA): TGTGCCAGCAGTTTGTCGACGGGGACCGAAGCTTTCTTT. As protein: CASSLSTGTEAFF.

The rearrangement links TRBV4-2 to TRBJ2-2, with D perhaps matching TRBD1 (5 bases). The CDR3 extends over 14 amino acids. V was pared by 0 bases and J by 8 bases, with 10 bases between. The germline V gene has CDR1 LGHNA and CDR2 YNFKEQ. Here the CDR3 reads CASSQDVGRGELFF. The CDR3, as DNA: TGTGCCAGCAGCCAAGATGTGGGGCGGGGGGAGCTGTTTTTT.

The chain recombines TRBV10-3 with TRBJ2-6; 9 bases line up with TRBD1. CDR1 and CDR2 (germline): ENHRY, SYGVKD. The CDR3 loop spans 17 amino acids. With V trimmed by 6 bases and J by 2 bases, 8 bases remained unmatched. The CDR3 region has the DNA TGTGCCATCAGGGGGGACAGGGAGAGCCCTGGGGCCAACGTCCTGACTTTC. This codes for CAIRGDRESPGANVLTF.

In its sample, this clonotype was seen a few times. The chain uses TRBV5-1 and TRBJ2-5, with 8 bases matching TRBD2. The ends lost 3 bases at V and 4 bases at J; junction bases unmatched: 5. The germline V gene encodes CDR1 SGHRS and CDR2 YFSETQ. The CDR3 runs to 14 residues. The CDR3 DNA follows: TGCGCCAGCAGCTGGAGAGCGGGAGTAGAGACCCAGTACTTC. Residues: CASSWRAGVETQYF.

This clonotype was recorded a few times. The V call is TRBV10-3, the J call TRBJ2-7; 9 nucleotides line up with TRBD2. This CDR3 has 17 amino acids. Germline CDR1 ENHRY, CDR2 SYGVKD. Trimming cost V 1 base and J 4 bases; bases outside gene matches: 11. CDR3 in DNA: TGTGCCATCAGTGAGTGGGGTTTTTTAGCGGGAGAGTACGAGCAGTACTTC. Translation gives CAISEWGFLAGEYEQYF.

The chain employs TRBV4-1 and TRBJ2-7; 8 bases align to TRBD1. Germline V gene sequence: CDR1 MGHRA, CDR2 YSYEKL. The CDR3 is 13 amino acids. The junction had 5 bases not matched to a gene; V was cut back by 4 bases and J by 6 bases. The CDR3 DNA follows: TGCGCCAGCAGCCTCATAACAGGGGGCGAGCAGTACTTC. This codes for CASSLITGGEQYF.

This clonotype was seen a handful of times. V usage is TRBV30 and J usage is TRBJ2-4, with a possible D match to TRBD1 (6 bases). The CDR3 contains 13 residues. Deletions cut 0 bases from V and 13 bases from J, with 16 bases between. Germline V CDR1 and CDR2: GTSNPN, SVGIG (reference sequence). The CDR3: CAWSVRGTTSQYF. The CDR3 DNA is TGTGCCTGGAGTGTTCGAGGGACAACATCCCAGTACTTC.

This clonotype was counted many times. V usage is TRBV19 and J usage is TRBJ2-1; D might be TRBD1 (5 bases). The length of the CDR3 is 12 residues. V lost 5 bases and J 12 bases, leaving 14 bases between the germline ends. From germline, CDR1 is LNHDA and CDR2 SQIVND (reference sequence). DNA for the CDR3: TGTGCCAGTAGTCCAGGGATGAGCTGGCAGTTCTTC. It yields the protein CASSPGMSWQFF.

This chain connects TRBV9 to TRBJ1-4, with D possibly being TRBD1 (6 bases). Trimming took 4 bases from V and 0 from J, leaving 13 bases between them. This CDR3 region has 16 residues. Germline CDR1 SGDLS, CDR2 YYNGEE. CDR3 sequence reads: CASSPQGTATNEKLFF. In DNA, the CDR3 is TGTGCCAGCAGCCCTCAGGGGACCGCAACTAATGAAAAACTGTTTTTT.

This clonotype was seen more than once but under ten times. This chain uses TRBV29-1 with TRBJ2-1; D gene uncertain. In germline, CDR1 is SQVTM, CDR2 ANQGSEA. The CDR3 sequence is 13 residues long. V was cut by 5 bases and J by 3 bases, with 11 bases left in between. This CDR3 reads CSVPGSGYNEQFF. CDR3 in DNA: TGCAGCGTTCCGGGTTCGGGCTACAATGAGCAGTTCTTC.

Only a few counts were recorded for this clonotype. This chain links TRBV6-2 or TRBV6-3 with TRBJ1-5; D is undetermined. This CDR3 has 11 residues. Trimming left V 9 bases short and J 7 bases short, with 10 bases between. Per the germline V gene, CDR1 is MNHEY and CDR2 is SVGEGT. The CDR3 here is CARWAGQPQHF. The CDR3 DNA is TGTGCCAGATGGGCGGGACAGCCCCAGCATTTT.

Only a few counts were recorded for this clonotype. The chain uses TRBV4-2 and TRBJ2-1, with D maybe TRBD1 (6 bases). The CDR3 is 14 amino acids. V shed 0 bases and J shed 6 bases, with 9 bases lying between them. Germline V gene data show CDR1 as LGHNA and CDR2 as YNFKEQ. The CDR3 sequence is CASSQDPTGNEQFF. The CDR3 nucleotides are TGTGCCAGCAGCCAAGATCCGACAGGCAATGAGCAGTTCTTC.

CDR3 bases: TGCAGTGCAACTACTAGTCTAGGCAATGAGCAGTTCTTC. This gives the protein CSATTSLGNEQFF. The rearrangement uses TRBV20-1 and TRBJ2-1, with D possibly TRBD2 on 5 matching bases. The CDR3 consists of 13 residues. Germline assignment: CDR1 DFQATT and CDR2 SNEGSKA (reference sequence). Between the trimmed V and J ends, which lost 6 bases and 6 bases, there was a span of 15 bases.

The CDR3 loop reads CASKTAAGEPGELFF. For the CDR3, the DNA is TGTGCCAGCAAGACTGCGGCAGGGGAGCCCGGGGAGCTGTTTTTT. The chain uses TRBV12-3 or TRBV12-4 and TRBJ2-2; tentative D call: TRBD1 (6 bases). The CDR3 sequence is 15 residues long. Trimming shortened V by 7 bases and J by 6 bases, and 18 bases separated the two germline ends.

The table lists this clonotype with a few counts. V gene TRBV28 combines with J gene TRBJ1-1; 8 bases agree with TRBD1. The trim removed 6 bases at V and 3 bases at J, leaving 15 bases unmatched. The CDR3 contains 17 residues. Germline-derived CDR1 and CDR2 are MDHEN and SYDVKM. This CDR3 reads CASRLTYSTGVHTEAFF. The CDR3 DNA reads as TGTGCCAGCAGACTAACATACTCGACAGGGGTCCACACTGAAGCTTTCTTT.

CDR3 in DNA: TGTGCCAGCAGTTACTCGGCCGGGGAGCTGTTTTTT. Its translation: CASSYSAGELFF. This sequence joins TRBV6-2 or TRBV6-3 and TRBJ2-2; D remains unclear. This CDR3 spans 12 amino acids. Germline lookup yields CDR1 MNHEY and CDR2 SVGEGT. V was trimmed by 0 bases and J by 6 bases, leaving 2 bases between them.

This clonotype was counted many times. The rearrangement joins TRBV5-1 to TRBJ1-2; D is undetermined. Germline V gives CDR1 SGHRS, CDR2 YFSETQ. The CDR3 has 13 amino acids. The germline V and J ends were trimmed by 4 bases and 4 bases, with 11 bases remaining between them. CDR3: CASSMPSFYGYTF. The CDR3 DNA is TGCGCCAGCAGCATGCCGTCATTCTATGGCTACACCTTC.

Many counts were recorded for this clonotype. The chain employs TRBV5-1 and TRBJ2-2; weak D call: TRBD2 (6 bases). The germline V gene has CDR1 SGHRS and CDR2 YFSETQ. Trimming shortened V by 2 bases and J by 1 base, and 15 bases separated the two germline ends. This CDR3 has 17 residues. The CDR3 DNA follows: TGCGCCAGCAGCTTATTCGGGGCTAGCGAGAACACCGGGGAGCTGTTTTTT. Its translation is CASSLFGASENTGELFF.

J is TRBJ1-1 and V is TRBV12-3 or TRBV12-4; D perhaps matches TRBD1 (5 bases). The CDR3 covers 13 residues. V was clipped by 5 bases and J by 0 bases, with 7 bases between them. This CDR3 is CASSGTVNTEAFF. CDR3 nucleotide sequence: TGTGCCAGCAGTGGGACGGTGAACACTGAAGCTTTCTTT.

The chain has TRBV4-2 and TRBJ1-2; 9 positions agree with TRBD1. Looked up from germline, CDR1 is LGHNA and CDR2 is YNFKEQ. The CDR3 length is 13 residues. The ends lost 5 bases at V and 12 bases at J; junction bases unmatched: 10. CDR3 region: CASSFETGGKNTF. The CDR3 DNA reads TGTGCCAGCAGCTTTGAGACAGGGGGTAAAAACACCTTC.

This chain joins TRBV7-8 and TRBJ2-3; either TRBD1 or TRBD2 may fit D (5 bases each). Germline V gives CDR1 SGHVS, CDR2 FQNEAQ. V dropped 3 bases and J dropped 9 bases, with 16 bases sitting between them. This CDR3 region has 14 residues. CDR3 DNA sequence: TGTGCCAGCAGCTTGAATGCCCCCGAGGGGACGCAGTATTTT. Protein: CASSLNAPEGTQYF.

This chain links TRBV20-1 with TRBJ2-6, with 7 bases lining up with TRBD1. Trimming at V came to 5 bases and at J to 2 bases, leaving 3 bases not matched to a gene. The germline gives CDR1 DFQATT, CDR2 SNEGSKA (reference sequence). This CDR3 has 14 residues. This chain's CDR3 is CSAFTGAGANVLTF. Written as DNA, the CDR3 is TGCAGTGCTTTTACAGGGGCTGGGGCCAACGTCCTGACTTTC.

This chain links TRBV4-2 with TRBJ2-1; the match to TRBD2 covers 8 bases. The V segment lost 0 bases and the J segment 8 bases; nucleotides outside the gene matches: 6. Germline V gene data show CDR1 as LGHNA and CDR2 as YNFKEQ. The CDR3 is 15 residues long. The CDR3: CASSQESGSQHEQFF. The CDR3 bases are TGTGCCAGCAGCCAAGAAAGCGGGAGCCAGCATGAGCAGTTCTTC.

The chain recombines TRBV5-1 with TRBJ2-4, with a tentative D call TRBD2 (5 bases). CDR1 is SGHRS and CDR2 is YFSETQ in the germline V gene. The CDR3 covers 16 residues. With 3 bases removed from V and 2 bases from J, the gap between germline ends came to 15 bases. As DNA, the CDR3 is TGCGCCAGCAGCTCTCAGTACCGGGGTTCCAAAAACATTCAGTACTTC. Residues: CASSSQYRGSKNIQYF. The full variable domain, rest sourced from reference TRBV5-1 and TRBJ2-4, is KAGVTQTPRYLIKTRGQQVTLSCSPISGHRSVSWYQQTPGQGLQFLFEYFSETQRNKGNFPGRFSGRQFSNSRSEMNVSTLELGDSALYLCASSSQYRGSKNIQYFGAGTRLSVL.

This chain links TRBV18 with TRBJ2-7; D may correspond to TRBD1 or TRBD2 (5 bases each). The CDR3 contains 14 residues. Per the germline V gene, CDR1 is KGHSH and CDR2 is LQKENI. Trimming stripped 3 bases from V and 3 bases from J, with 12 bases between. The CDR3 loop is CASSPLGRIYEQYF. CDR3 in DNA: TGTGCCAGCTCACCTCTGGGACGAATCTACGAGCAGTACTTC.

This clonotype was counted only a few times. The chain has TRBV12-5 and TRBJ1-3, with D tentatively TRBD1 (5 bases). Germline V CDR1 and CDR2: LGHNT, FRNRAP. V was cut by 2 bases and J by 7 bases, with 15 bases left in between. This CDR3 contains 15 residues. For the CDR3, the DNA is TGTGCTAGTGGTTTGAAAGGGGTATTGGCGAACACCATATATTTT. Translation gives CASGLKGVLANTIYF. Together with reference TRBV12-5 and TRBJ1-3, the CDR3 gives the full variable domain: DARVTQTPRHKVTEMGQEVTMRCQPILGHNTVFWYRQTMMQGLELLAYFRNRAPLDDSGMPKDRFSAEMPDATLATLKIQPSEPRDSAVYFCASGLKGVLANTIYFGEGSWLTVV.